What follows are 27 T cell receptor beta chains derived from one specimen sequenced in a study of CD8 T cells in Susac syndrome. Reverse transcription used 0.5 to 1 ug RNA and random hexamers. TCRdb fed the immunoSEQ multiplex PCR reads into MiXCR, producing one record per CDR3 protein. The data hold about 83,000 distinct CDR3 sequences, with approximately 96% observed a single time. The sample was CD8+ T cells from PBMCs. The receptors were sampled from a human donor with Susac syndrome.

The V call is TRBV29-1, the J call TRBJ2-7; perhaps TRBD2 as D (5 bases). There are 15 residues in the CDR3. The V end was cut by 0 bases, the J end by 0 bases, with 12 bases between. CDR1 and CDR2 (germline): SQVTM, ANQGSEA. The CDR3 bases are TGCAGCGTTGAAGATGAGACTATTAGCTCCTACGAGCAGTACTTC. It specifies CSVEDETISSYEQYF.

The V gene is TRBV9, the J gene TRBJ2-1; D perhaps matches TRBD2 (5 bases). Germline-derived CDR1 and CDR2 are SGDLS and YYNGEE. The CDR3 runs to 15 residues. Trimming shortened V by 4 bases and J by 3 bases, and 14 bases separated the two germline ends. Here the CDR3 DNA reads TGTGCCAGCAGCCATCCGGGGAGTAACTACAATGAGCAGTTCTTC. As protein: CASSHPGSNYNEQFF.

The V gene is TRBV25-1, the J gene TRBJ1-2; D ambiguous. The CDR3 contains 14 residues. Germline CDR1 and CDR2: MGHDK and SYGVNS. The V gene lost 3 bases and the J gene lost 3 bases, with 11 bases spanning the gap. The CDR3 is CASSDQWRDYGYTF. CDR3 DNA: TGTGCCAGCAGTGACCAATGGAGGGACTATGGCTACACCTTC.

The chain uses TRBV9 and TRBJ2-5; possibly TRBD2 for D (5 bases). This CDR3 spans 13 amino acids. V was trimmed by 2 bases and J by 3 bases, leaving 8 bases between them. Germline CDR1 SGDLS, CDR2 YYNGEE. Here the CDR3 DNA reads TGTGCCAGCAGCGTTTGGGGAGAAGAGACCCAGTACTTC. As protein: CASSVWGEETQYF.

The rearrangement joins TRBV9 to TRBJ2-5; a possible D gene is TRBD1 (5 bases). V gave up 0 bases and J gave up 1 base, with 7 bases separating them. Per germline, CDR1 SGDLS and CDR2 YYNGEE. The CDR3 is 14 amino acids. CDR3 protein: CASSVADSQETQYF. CDR3 sequence (DNA): TGTGCCAGCAGCGTAGCTGACAGCCAAGAGACCCAGTACTTC.

The CDR3 region has the DNA TGTGCCAGCAGCTTAGGGAGTGAAGAGACCCAGTACTTC. Protein product: CASSLGSEETQYF. The V gene is TRBV13, the J gene TRBJ2-5; D gene ambiguous. CDR3 length equals 13 residues. Germline V gene lookup returns CDR1 PRHDT and CDR2 FYEKMQ (reference sequence). V lost 0 bases and J 3 bases, leaving 5 bases between the germline ends.

The chain links TRBV7-6 to TRBJ2-1; D possibly corresponds to TRBD1 (5 bases). Trimming took 3 bases from V and 6 from J, leaving 15 bases between them. This CDR3 region has 15 residues. Germline assignment: CDR1 SGHVS and CDR2 FNYEAQ. CDR3 nucleotides: TGTGCCAGCAGCTTGACAGCAGGTGGTCCCAATGAGCAGTTCTTC. Protein sequence: CASSLTAGGPNEQFF.

The rearrangement uses TRBV7-9 and TRBJ2-1; perhaps TRBD1 as D (5 bases). Germline V CDR1 and CDR2: SEHNR, FQNEAQ (reference sequence). Trimming removed 8 bases from V and 6 bases from J, with 11 bases in between. The CDR3 is made up of 12 amino acids. Here the CDR3 reads CASDVRANEQFF. CDR3 nucleotide sequence: TGTGCCAGCGACGTCAGGGCCAATGAGCAGTTCTTC. Using reference TRBV7-9 and TRBJ2-1 for the parts outside the CDR3, the full variable domain is DTGVSQNPRHKITKRGQNVTFRCDPISEHNRLYWYRQTLGQGPEFLTYFQNEAQLEKSRLLSDRFSAERPKGSFSTLEIQRTEQGDSAMYLCASDVRANEQFFGPGTRLTVL.

The chain employs TRBV29-1 and TRBJ2-1, with D possibly matching TRBD2 (5 bases). Germline V lookup: CDR1 SQVTM, CDR2 ANQGSEA. The CDR3 is 14 residues long. V was clipped by 4 bases and J by 5 bases, with 15 bases between them. Here the CDR3 reads CSVVRLALDNEQFF. For the CDR3, the DNA is TGCAGCGTTGTTCGTCTAGCCCTGGACAATGAGCAGTTCTTC.

This chain uses TRBV15 with TRBJ2-5; TRBD2 aligns across 8 bases. Germline CDR1 LNHNV, CDR2 YYDKDF (reference sequence). J lost 3 bases, V lost 5 bases, and 5 bases had no gene match. The CDR3 sequence is 14 residues long. The CDR3 DNA reads as TGTGCCACCAGCTCTGGGCGGGGGGAAGAGACCCAGTACTTC. It encodes CATSSGRGEETQYF.

The chain combines TRBV3-1 with TRBJ2-1; D gene unclear. The CDR3 extends over 16 amino acids. V shed 2 bases and J shed 0 bases, with 11 bases lying between them. Germline-derived CDR1 and CDR2 are LGHDT and YNNKEL (reference sequence). The CDR3 region is CASSQFRRSSYNEQFF. In DNA, the CDR3 is TGTGCCAGCAGCCAATTTCGCCGGAGCTCCTACAATGAGCAGTTCTTC.

The gene calls are TRBV20-1 and TRBJ2-2; D remains ambiguous. V dropped 6 bases and J dropped 5 bases, with 25 bases sitting between them. In germline, CDR1 is DFQATT, CDR2 SNEGSKA (reference sequence). CDR3 size: 17 residues. The CDR3 DNA follows: TGCAGTGCCAGTTCTGAAGGACGAGAATTGACGACCGGGGAGCTGTTTTTT. Translating gives CSASSEGRELTTGELFF.

The chain uses TRBV7-9 and TRBJ2-4; D possibly corresponds to TRBD2 (6 bases). Germline V gives CDR1 SEHNR, CDR2 FQNEAQ (reference sequence). The CDR3 runs 17 residues. The V end lost 4 bases, the J end lost 0 bases, and 16 bases lay between the germline ends. The CDR3 protein is CASSSHGGGLAKNIQYF. The CDR3 region has the DNA TGTGCCAGCAGCTCCCACGGGGGAGGATTAGCCAAAAACATTCAGTACTTC.

The chain is built from TRBV29-1 and TRBJ2-1; D is possibly TRBD1 or TRBD2 (6 bases each). Trimming took off 3 bases at V and 0 bases at J, with 15 bases between the two ends. Per the germline V gene, CDR1 is SQVTM and CDR2 is ANQGSEA. The CDR3 consists of 16 residues. The chain's CDR3 is CSVEGGEVGSYNEQFF. CDR3 in DNA: TGCAGCGTTGAGGGGGGCGAAGTAGGCTCCTACAATGAGCAGTTCTTC.

This rearrangement joins TRBV20-1 to TRBJ2-7; D possibly corresponds to TRBD2 (6 bases). CDR3 size: 13 residues. CDR1 and CDR2 (germline): DFQATT, SNEGSKA (reference sequence). V was pared by 2 bases and J by 0 bases, with 8 bases between. Written as DNA, the CDR3 is TGCAGTGCTAGATCTAGCGCCTCCTACGAGCAGTACTTC. Its translation is CSARSSASYEQYF.

This clonotype was observed a few times. The CDR3 nucleotides read TGTGCCAGCAGTTTACGGCCCAGTACAGATACGCAGTATTTT. This translates into CASSLRPSTDTQYF. The V gene is TRBV12-3 or TRBV12-4, the J gene TRBJ2-3; D is unresolved. The length of the CDR3 is 14 residues. V was shortened by 2 bases and J by 3 bases, with 9 bases between the two germline ends.

V is TRBV6-5 and J is TRBJ2-7; TRBD2 is a possible D gene (7 bases). V dropped 11 bases and J dropped 1 base, with 18 bases sitting between them. The germline CDR1 and CDR2 sequences are MNHEY and SVGAGI. The CDR3 is 14 residues long. This CDR3 reads CAARRGLHSYEQYF. The CDR3, as DNA: TGTGCCGCACGGCGGGGGCTCCATTCCTACGAGCAGTACTTC.

The chain's CDR3 is CASSQYLGFYEQYF. In DNA, the CDR3 is TGTGCCAGCAGCCAATATTTGGGGTTCTACGAGCAGTACTTC. The chain combines TRBV7-2 with TRBJ2-7; D gene uncertain. The CDR3 has 14 amino acids. From germline, CDR1 is SGHTA and CDR2 FQGNSA. Trimming pared 5 bases from V and 3 bases from J, leaving 14 bases between.

The gene calls are TRBV29-1 and TRBJ1-1; D remains ambiguous. V lost 2 bases and J 9 bases, leaving 1 base between the germline ends. The CDR3 covers 8 residues. Germline CDR1 is SQVTM and CDR2 is ANQGSEA. The CDR3 region is CSVEQAFF. In nucleotides, the CDR3 is TGCAGCGTTGAACAAGCTTTCTTT.

The chain joins TRBV27 to TRBJ2-6; 14 bases align to TRBD2. The germline V gene encodes CDR1 MNHEY and CDR2 SMNVEV (reference sequence). Losses at the gene ends were 6 bases for V and 2 bases for J; bases not matched to a gene: 6. The CDR3 consists of 18 residues. The CDR3 region has the DNA TGTGCCAGCAGAAGACTAGCGGGAGGGGGGCCTGGGGCCAACGTCCTGACTTTC. Its translation is CASRRLAGGGPGANVLTF.

This chain connects TRBV29-1 to TRBJ2-7; TRBD2 is a possible D gene (6 bases). This CDR3 comprises 14 residues. Germline V gives CDR1 SQVTM, CDR2 ANQGSEA. V lost 2 bases, J lost 1 base, and 12 bases lay in between. CDR3 DNA: TGCAGCGTTGAATTGGCGGGGCCATCCTACGAGCAGTACTTC. It is translated as CSVELAGPSYEQYF.

The chain employs TRBV28 and TRBJ2-7; a possible D gene is TRBD1 (5 bases). Germline V gene sequence: CDR1 MDHEN, CDR2 SYDVKM. Trimming left V 6 bases short and J 1 base short, with 16 bases between. The CDR3 sequence is 15 residues long. The CDR3 is CASSHHRRPSYEQYF. DNA for the CDR3: TGTGCCAGCAGCCACCACAGGCGACCTTCCTACGAGCAGTACTTC. The whole variable domain, filled in from reference TRBV28 and TRBJ2-7, reads DVKVTQSSRYLVKRTGEKVFLECVQDMDHENMFWYRQDPGLGLRLIYFSYDVKMKEKGDIPEGYSVSREKKERFSLILESASTNQTSMYLCASSHHRRPSYEQYFGPGTRLTVT.

The chain employs TRBV12-3 or TRBV12-4 and TRBJ2-3; D might be TRBD1 or TRBD2, each matching 5 bases. The CDR3 length is 14 residues. V lost 7 bases to trimming and J lost 1 base, with 12 bases between them. CDR3 sequence reads: CASTEGLGTDTQYF. As DNA, the CDR3 is TGTGCCAGCACAGAGGGGCTAGGCACAGATACGCAGTATTTT.

This chain connects TRBV20-1 to TRBJ2-3; the match to TRBD2 covers 13 bases. V lost 3 bases and J lost 2; bases outside the gene matches: 11. Germline V gene sequence: CDR1 DFQATT, CDR2 SNEGSKA (reference sequence). This CDR3 has 18 residues. CDR3 amino acids: CSARRLAGGGGATDTQYF. Written as DNA, the CDR3 is TGCAGTGCTAGGAGACTAGCGGGGGGCGGAGGGGCCACAGATACGCAGTATTTT.

The genes are TRBV6-2 or TRBV6-3 and TRBJ1-2; 7 bases map to TRBD1. The CDR3 length is 14 residues. With V trimmed by 6 bases and J by 2 bases, 6 bases remained unmatched. CDR1 and CDR2 from the germline V gene are MNHEY and SVGEGT. The CDR3 DNA reads as TGTGCCAGCAGCCAGGACAGGAGGAACTATGGCTACACCTTC. This gives the protein CASSQDRRNYGYTF.

V is TRBV27 and J is TRBJ2-1; D may be TRBD1 (5 bases). CDR3 length: 12 amino acids. The V gene's germline CDR1 is MNHEY and CDR2 SMNVEV (reference sequence). The V gene lost 5 bases and the J gene lost 4 bases, with 6 bases spanning the gap. This CDR3 is CASSAGYNEQFF. The CDR3 nucleotides are TGTGCCAGCAGTGCAGGGTACAATGAGCAGTTCTTC.

The chain couples TRBV20-1 to TRBJ2-7; 7 bases match TRBD2. CDR3 length: 15 residues. V lost 6 bases to trimming and J lost 4 bases; unmatched junction nucleotides: 15. CDR1 is DFQATT and CDR2 is SNEGSKA in the germline V gene (reference sequence). For the CDR3, the DNA is TGCAGTGCCCCAGCCGTGGGAGGCGGGGGATACGAGCAGTACGTC. As protein: CSAPAVGGGGYEQYV.